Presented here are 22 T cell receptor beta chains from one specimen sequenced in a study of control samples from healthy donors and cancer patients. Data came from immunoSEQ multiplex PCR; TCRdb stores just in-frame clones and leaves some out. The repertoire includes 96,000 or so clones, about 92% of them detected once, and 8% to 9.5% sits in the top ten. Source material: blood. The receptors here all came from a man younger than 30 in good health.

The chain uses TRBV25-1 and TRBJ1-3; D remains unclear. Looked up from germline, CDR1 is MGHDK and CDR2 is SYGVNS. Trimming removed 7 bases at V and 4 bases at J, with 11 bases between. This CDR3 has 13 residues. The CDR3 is CASNPSSGNTIYF. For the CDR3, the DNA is TGTGCCAGCAACCCCTCATCAGGAAACACCATATATTTT.

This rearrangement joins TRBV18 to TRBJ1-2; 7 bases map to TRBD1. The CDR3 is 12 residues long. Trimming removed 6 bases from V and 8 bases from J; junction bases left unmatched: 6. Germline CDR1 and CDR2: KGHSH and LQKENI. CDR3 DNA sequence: TGTGCCAGCTCGCAGGGGGACCGGGGCTACACCTTC. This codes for CASSQGDRGYTF.

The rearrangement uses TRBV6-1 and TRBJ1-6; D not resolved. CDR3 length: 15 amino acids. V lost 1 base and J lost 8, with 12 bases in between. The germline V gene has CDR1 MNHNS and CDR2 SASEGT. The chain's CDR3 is CASSEEEGRDSPLHF. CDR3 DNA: TGTGCCAGCAGTGAAGAGGAGGGCCGGGATTCACCCCTCCACTTT.

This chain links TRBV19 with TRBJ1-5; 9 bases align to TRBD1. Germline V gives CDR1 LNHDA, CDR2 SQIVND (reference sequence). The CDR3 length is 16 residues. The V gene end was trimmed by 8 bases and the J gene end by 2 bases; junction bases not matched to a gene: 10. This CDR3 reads CASRAQDRGRNQPQHF. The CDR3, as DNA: TGTGCCAGTCGAGCCCAGGACAGGGGTCGCAATCAGCCCCAGCATTTT.

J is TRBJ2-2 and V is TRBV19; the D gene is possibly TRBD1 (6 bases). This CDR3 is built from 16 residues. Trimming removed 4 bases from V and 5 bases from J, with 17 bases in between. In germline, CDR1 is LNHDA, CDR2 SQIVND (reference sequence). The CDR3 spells CASSTYTGSSTGELFF. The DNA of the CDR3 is TGTGCCAGTAGTACCTACACAGGGTCTTCTACCGGGGAGCTGTTTTTT.

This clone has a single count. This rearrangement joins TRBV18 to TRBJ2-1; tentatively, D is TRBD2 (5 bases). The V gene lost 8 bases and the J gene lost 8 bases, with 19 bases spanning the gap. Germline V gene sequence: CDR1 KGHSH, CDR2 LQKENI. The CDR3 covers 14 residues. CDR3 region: CASKETAVGDEQFF. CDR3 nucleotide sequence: TGTGCCAGCAAAGAGACTGCCGTCGGGGATGAGCAGTTCTTC. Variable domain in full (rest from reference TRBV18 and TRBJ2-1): NAGVMQNPRHLVRRRGQEARLRCSPMKGHSHVYWYRQLPEEGLKFMVYLQKENIIDESGMPKERFSAEFPKEGPSILRIQQVVRGDSAAYFCASKETAVGDEQFFGPGTRLTVL.

The CDR3 sequence is CASSGGASYEQYF. The DNA for the CDR3 is TGTGCCAGCAGTGGGGGGGCCTCCTACGAGCAGTACTTC. V is TRBV2 and J is TRBJ2-7; D possibly matches TRBD1 or TRBD2 (6 bases each). The V end was cut by 4 bases, the J end by 0 bases, with 7 bases between. Germline V lookup: CDR1 SNHLY, CDR2 FYNNEI. The CDR3 totals 13 residues. Full variable domain (remainder filled in from reference TRBV2 and TRBJ2-7): EPEVTQTPSHQVTQMGQEVILRCVPISNHLYFYWYRQILGQKVEFLVSFYNNEISEKSEIFDDQFSVERPDGSNFTLKIRSTKLEDSAMYFCASSGGASYEQYFGPGTRLTVT.

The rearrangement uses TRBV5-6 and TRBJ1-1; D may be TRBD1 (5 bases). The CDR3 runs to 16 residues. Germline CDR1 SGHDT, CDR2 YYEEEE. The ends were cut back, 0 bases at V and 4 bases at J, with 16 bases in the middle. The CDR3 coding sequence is TGTGCCAGCAGCTTGGCTGACAGCGGACGAGGCACTGAAGCTTTCTTT. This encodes CASSLADSGRGTEAFF.

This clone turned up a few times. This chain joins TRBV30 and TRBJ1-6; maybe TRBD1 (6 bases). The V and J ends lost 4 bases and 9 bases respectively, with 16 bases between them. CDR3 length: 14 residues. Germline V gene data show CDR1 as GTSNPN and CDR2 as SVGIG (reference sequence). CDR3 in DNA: TGTGCCTGGAACGCGGGGGGGGGCTCTTCACCCCTCCACTTT. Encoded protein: CAWNAGGGSSPLHF.

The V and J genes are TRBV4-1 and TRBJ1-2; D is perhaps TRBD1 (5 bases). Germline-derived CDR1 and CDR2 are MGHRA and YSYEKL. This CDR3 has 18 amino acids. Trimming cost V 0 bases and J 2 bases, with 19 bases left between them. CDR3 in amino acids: CASSQDYLTTETNYGYTF. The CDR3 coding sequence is TGCGCCAGCAGCCAAGATTATTTGACGACAGAGACGAACTATGGCTACACCTTC.

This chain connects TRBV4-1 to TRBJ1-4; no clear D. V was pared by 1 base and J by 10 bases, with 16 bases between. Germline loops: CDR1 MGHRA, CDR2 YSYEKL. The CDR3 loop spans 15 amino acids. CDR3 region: CASSQVGSSGGKLFF. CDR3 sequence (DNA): TGCGCCAGCAGCCAAGTTGGCTCAAGTGGTGGAAAACTGTTTTTT.

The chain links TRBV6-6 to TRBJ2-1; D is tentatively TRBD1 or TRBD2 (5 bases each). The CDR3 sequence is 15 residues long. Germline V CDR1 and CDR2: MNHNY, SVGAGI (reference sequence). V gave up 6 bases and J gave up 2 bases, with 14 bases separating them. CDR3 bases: TGTGCCAGCAGGACCGGGACGGGGACCTACAATGAGCAGTTCTTC. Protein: CASRTGTGTYNEQFF.

The CDR3 region is CASSSLRTGARNQPQHF. In DNA, the CDR3 is TGTGCCAGCAGCTCCTTACGGACAGGGGCGCGCAATCAGCCCCAGCATTTT. The rearrangement uses TRBV7-8 and TRBJ1-5; 9 nucleotides align to TRBD1. With V trimmed by 4 bases and J by 2 bases, 9 bases remained unmatched. Per the germline V gene, CDR1 is SGHVS and CDR2 is FQNEAQ. The CDR3 loop spans 17 amino acids.

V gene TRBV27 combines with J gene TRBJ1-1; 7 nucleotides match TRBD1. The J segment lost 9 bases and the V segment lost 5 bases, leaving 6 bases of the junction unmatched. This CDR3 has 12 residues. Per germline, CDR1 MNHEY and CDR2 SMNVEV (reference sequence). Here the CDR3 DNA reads TGTGCCAGCAGTCCATCGACAGGGCAAGCTTTCTTT. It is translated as CASSPSTGQAFF.

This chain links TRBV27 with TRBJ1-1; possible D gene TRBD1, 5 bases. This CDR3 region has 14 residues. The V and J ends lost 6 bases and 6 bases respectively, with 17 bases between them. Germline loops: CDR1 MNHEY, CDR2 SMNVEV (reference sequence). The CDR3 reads CASREGPTFPEAFF. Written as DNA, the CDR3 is TGTGCCAGCAGAGAGGGACCCACATTCCCTGAAGCTTTCTTT.

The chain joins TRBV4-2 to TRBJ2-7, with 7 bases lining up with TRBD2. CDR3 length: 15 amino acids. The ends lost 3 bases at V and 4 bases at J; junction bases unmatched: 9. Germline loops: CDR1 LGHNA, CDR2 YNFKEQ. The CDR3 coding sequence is TGTGCCAGCAGCCATACACGCGGGAGAGGGTACGAGCAGTACTTC. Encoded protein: CASSHTRGRGYEQYF.

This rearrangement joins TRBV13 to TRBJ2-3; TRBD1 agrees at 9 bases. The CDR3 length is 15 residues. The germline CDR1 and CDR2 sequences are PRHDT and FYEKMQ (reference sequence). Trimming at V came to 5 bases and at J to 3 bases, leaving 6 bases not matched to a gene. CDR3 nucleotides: TGTGCCAGCAGCAAGGACAGGGGAATAACAGATACGCAGTATTTT. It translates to CASSKDRGITDTQYF.

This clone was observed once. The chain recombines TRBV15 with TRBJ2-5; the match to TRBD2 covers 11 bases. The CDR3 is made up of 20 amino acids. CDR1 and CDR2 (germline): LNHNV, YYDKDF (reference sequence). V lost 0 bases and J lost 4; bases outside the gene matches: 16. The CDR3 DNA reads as TGTGCCACCAGCAGAGAAGAGACTAGCGGGGTTGGGGGATTTAGAGAGACCCAGTACTTC. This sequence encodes CATSREETSGVGGFRETQYF.

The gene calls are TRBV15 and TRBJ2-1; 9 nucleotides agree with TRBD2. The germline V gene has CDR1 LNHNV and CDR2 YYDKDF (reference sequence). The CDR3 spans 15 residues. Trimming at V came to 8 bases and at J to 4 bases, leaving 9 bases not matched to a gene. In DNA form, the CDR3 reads TGTGCCACCCTAACGACTAGCGGACGTTACAATGAGCAGTTCTTC. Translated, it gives CATLTTSGRYNEQFF.

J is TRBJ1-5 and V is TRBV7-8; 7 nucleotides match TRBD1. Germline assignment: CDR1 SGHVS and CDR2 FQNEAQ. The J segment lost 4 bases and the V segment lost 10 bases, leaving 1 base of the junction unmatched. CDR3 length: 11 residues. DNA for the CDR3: TGTGCCACAGGGGGTAATCAGCCCCAGCATTTT. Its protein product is CATGGNQPQHF.

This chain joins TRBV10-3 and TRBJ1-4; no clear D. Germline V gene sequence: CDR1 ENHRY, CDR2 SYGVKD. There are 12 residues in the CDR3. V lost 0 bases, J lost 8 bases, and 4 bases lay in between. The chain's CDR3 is CAISESREKLFF. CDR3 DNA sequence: TGTGCCATCAGTGAGTCTCGAGAAAAACTGTTTTTT.

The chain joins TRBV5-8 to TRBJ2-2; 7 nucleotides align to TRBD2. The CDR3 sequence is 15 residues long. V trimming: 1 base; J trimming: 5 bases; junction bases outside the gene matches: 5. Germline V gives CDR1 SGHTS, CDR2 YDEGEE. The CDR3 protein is CASSLSPGGTGELFF. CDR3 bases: TGTGCCAGCAGCTTGTCCCCGGGGGGAACCGGGGAGCTGTTTTTT.